Sequencing of this T cell receptor (beta chain) was carried out in a study of technical replicates of blood from a handful of donors. Between the trimmed V and J ends, which lost 5 bases and 6 bases, there was a span of 16 bases. The CDR3 loop spans 14 amino acids. CDR1 and CDR2 (germline): MDHEN, SYDVKM. Assay used: immunoSEQ multiplex PCR; TCRdb lists only in-frame clones, some missing. The repertoire holds about 89,000 clones, with 90% to 95% as singletons. The sequencing sample was made of T cells isolated from PBMCs. This TCR came from a human donor in good health. The chain links TRBV28 to TRBJ1-1, with no clear D. CDR3 in amino acids: CASSPPTSGAEAFF. CDR3 nucleotides: TGTGCCAGCAGTCCCCCCACTTCGGGAGCTGAAGCTTTCTTT.